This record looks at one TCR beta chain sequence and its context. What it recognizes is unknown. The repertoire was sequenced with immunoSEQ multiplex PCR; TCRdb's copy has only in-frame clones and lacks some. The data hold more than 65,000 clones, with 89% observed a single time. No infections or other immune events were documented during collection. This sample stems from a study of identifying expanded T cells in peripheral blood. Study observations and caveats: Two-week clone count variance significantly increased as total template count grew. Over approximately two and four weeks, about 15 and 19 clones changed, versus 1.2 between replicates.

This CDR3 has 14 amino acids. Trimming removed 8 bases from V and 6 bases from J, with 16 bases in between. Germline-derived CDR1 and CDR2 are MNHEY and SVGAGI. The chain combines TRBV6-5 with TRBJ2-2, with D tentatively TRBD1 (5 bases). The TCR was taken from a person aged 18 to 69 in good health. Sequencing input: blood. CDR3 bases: TGTGCCAGCCAAAGGGGTTTCGCCGCCGGGGAGCTGTTTTTT. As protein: CASQRGFAAGELFF.